The entry below describes one T cell receptor (beta chain). This record comes from a study of blood T cell repertoires in COVID-19. Whole-study context: Sites in the United States, Italy and Spain provided acute and convalescent COVID-19 samples. PBMCs, B-cell-depleted T cells, or T cells were the source of the cDNA or gDNA that made up the material.

V shed 4 bases, J shed 5 bases, and the junction held 4 bases outside the gene matches. CDR1 MDHEN and CDR2 SYDVKM come from the germline V gene. The CDR3 is 14 amino acids. In the authors' methods: Using reference gene primer amplification, nucleated cell counts were estimated. Sequencing used immunoSEQ multiplex PCR; TCRdb keeps in-frame clones, though not all of them. The V and J calls and clone size come from that table; D and trimming were worked out from the DNA. The table lists roughly 95,000 clones, about 80% of them singletons, with roughly 24% in the top ten. Input material: peripheral blood. This clonotype was obtained from a human donor in a cohort sampled during active COVID-19. The V call is TRBV28, the J call TRBJ2-2; TRBD1 matches at 7 bases. This chain's CDR3 is CASSWGTVTGELFF. As DNA, the CDR3 is TGTGCCAGCAGTTGGGGGACAGTAACCGGGGAGCTGTTTTTT.